This T cell receptor (beta chain) emerged from a study of CD8 T cells in ankylosing spondylitis. The V gene lost 3 bases and the J gene lost 0 bases, with 11 bases spanning the gap. There are 15 residues in the CDR3. The table lists this clonotype with many counts. The antigen remains unidentified. General study points: What seemed typical of ankylosing spondylitis blood was a TCR beta motif built from about eight highly homologous variants.

In TCRdb, the 5' RACE reads were re-called with MiXCR into one record per CDR3 protein. The sample gives approximately 220,000 distinct CDR3 sequences, about 11% of which show up once; 21% is in the top ten. Sequencing was done on a sample of blood, either unsorted or a sorted T cell fraction (not recorded which). V usage is TRBV12-3 or TRBV12-4 and J usage is TRBJ1-2; TRBD1 is a possible D gene (6 bases). This TCR was sampled from a male donor with ankylosing spondylitis or in good health (not recorded which). The CDR3 is CASSFRQDTNYGYTF. The CDR3 nucleotides are TGTGCCAGCAGTTTCAGACAGGATACTAACTATGGCTACACCTTC.